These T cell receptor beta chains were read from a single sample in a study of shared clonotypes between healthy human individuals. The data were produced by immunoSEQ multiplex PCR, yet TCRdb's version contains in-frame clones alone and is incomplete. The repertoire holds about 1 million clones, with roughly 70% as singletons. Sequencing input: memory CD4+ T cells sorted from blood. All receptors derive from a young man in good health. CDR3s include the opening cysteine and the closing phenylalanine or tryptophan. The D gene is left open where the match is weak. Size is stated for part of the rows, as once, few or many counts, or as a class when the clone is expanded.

DNA: TGTGCCAGCAGCTTAGGGACGCACGAAGAGACCCAGTACTTC
CDR3: CASSLGTHEETQYF
D: .
V: TRBV7-2
J: TRBJ2-5
size: .

DNA: TGTGCCAGCAGGGGGGGGCCTAATCAGCCCCAGCATTTT
CDR3: CASRGGPNQPQHF
D: .
V: TRBV2
J: TRBJ1-5
size: few

DNA: TGTGCCATCATGACCACAGATACGCAGTATTTT
CDR3: CAIMTTDTQYF
D: .
V: TRBV7-6
J: TRBJ2-3
size: .

DNA: TGTGCCTGGAGTGTACGGCGGGCTAGGGATGAGCAGTTCTTC
CDR3: CAWSVRRARDEQFF
D: .
V: TRBV30
J: TRBJ2-1
size: .

DNA: TGTGCCAGCAGCTTAGCGCTCGGCAGCAATCAGCCCCAGCATTTT
CDR3: CASSLALGSNQPQHF
D: .
V: TRBV7-8
J: TRBJ1-5
size: .

DNA: TGTGCCAGTAACTCCGGCCTAGGACGGGTCATGAACACTGAAGCTTTCTTT
CDR3: CASNSGLGRVMNTEAFF
D: .
V: TRBV19
J: TRBJ1-1
size: .

DNA: TGTGCCAGCAGCTCTCAGGGCTACGAGCAGTACTTC
CDR3: CASSSQGYEQYF
D: .
V: TRBV7-2
J: TRBJ2-7
size: .

DNA: TGTGCCTGCACGGGCCCCTCTCCCTACGAGCAGTACTTC
CDR3: CACTGPSPYEQYF
D: .
V: TRBV30
J: TRBJ2-7
size: .

DNA: TGTGCTAGCACGGGGCCGTTTATTAGGTCGGCCGGGGAGCTGTTTTTT
CDR3: CASTGPFIRSAGELFF
D: .
V: TRBV7-7
J: TRBJ2-2
size: .

DNA: TGTGCCTGTACCCTGAGGACGACCTACGAGCAGTACTTC
CDR3: CACTLRTTYEQYF
D: .
V: TRBV30
J: TRBJ2-7
size: .

DNA: TGTGCCAGTAGTACTTGGACAGGGGGCAATGAAAAACTGTTTTTT
CDR3: CASSTWTGGNEKLFF
D: TRBD1
V: TRBV19
J: TRBJ1-4
size: .

DNA: TGTGCCAGCAGCTTAGACCACAGGGTCAACACTGAAGCTTTCTTT
CDR3: CASSLDHRVNTEAFF
D: .
V: TRBV7-8
J: TRBJ1-1
size: .

DNA: TGTGCCATCAGTGAAGGACAGACTAGCACAGATACGCAGTATTTT
CDR3: CAISEGQTSTDTQYF
D: .
V: TRBV10-3
J: TRBJ2-3
size: .

DNA: TGTGCCAGCAGCTTAGGATATGCCAGGGGGTATCCTGCAACTAATGAAAAACTGTTTTTT
CDR3: CASSLGYARGYPATNEKLFF
D: TRBD1
V: TRBV11-3
J: TRBJ1-4
size: .

DNA: TGTGCCAGCAGTTCCGGGACATCTACTCCCTACGAGCAGTACTTC
CDR3: CASSSGTSTPYEQYF
D: .
V: TRBV28
J: TRBJ2-7
size: .

DNA: TGTGCCAGCAGTGCCCAGATGGCGGATACGCAGTATTTT
CDR3: CASSAQMADTQYF
D: .
V: TRBV2
J: TRBJ2-3
size: .

DNA: TGTGCCAGCTCACCACCGACCCGGGGCCAGAACACTGAAGCTTTCTTT
CDR3: CASSPPTRGQNTEAFF
D: .
V: TRBV18
J: TRBJ1-1
size: .

DNA: TGTGCCAGCACCCCTGGGCAGGGAACCTATGGCTACACCTTC
CDR3: CASTPGQGTYGYTF
D: .
V: TRBV6-1
J: TRBJ1-2
size: few

DNA: TGTGCCAGCACTCTTCTCGGAGGGGGCGACACCGGGGAGCTGTTTTTT
CDR3: CASTLLGGGDTGELFF
D: .
V: TRBV7-2
J: TRBJ2-2
size: .

DNA: TGTGCCAGCAGCTTATCTGGGGACTCCTACGAGCAGTACTTC
CDR3: CASSLSGDSYEQYF
D: .
V: TRBV7-2
J: TRBJ2-7
size: .

DNA: TGTGCCAGCTCACGCGGCGGGATGAACACCGGGGAGCTGTTTTTT
CDR3: CASSRGGMNTGELFF
D: .
V: TRBV18
J: TRBJ2-2
size: few

DNA: TGTGCCAGCAGTGAACAAGCGGGAGGGACGGGAGAGACCCAGTACTTC
CDR3: CASSEQAGGTGETQYF
D: TRBD2
V: TRBV6-1
J: TRBJ2-5
size: .

DNA: TGTGCCAGCCAGACAGGGGACGGTTCACCCCTCCACTTT
CDR3: CASQTGDGSPLHF
D: TRBD1
V: TRBV5-4
J: TRBJ1-6
size: .

DNA: TGTGCCAGCAGCTACCTAAACTCTGGGGCCAACGTCCTGACTTTC
CDR3: CASSYLNSGANVLTF
D: .
V: TRBV6-1
J: TRBJ2-6
size: few

DNA: TGTGCCTGGAGGGGACAGGCCAATCAGCCCCAGCATTTT
CDR3: CAWRGQANQPQHF
D: TRBD1
V: TRBV30
J: TRBJ1-5
size: .

DNA: TGTGCCAGCAGCGGGACCCCGTACGAGCAGTACTTC
CDR3: CASSGTPYEQYF
D: .
V: TRBV7-9
J: TRBJ2-7
size: .

DNA: TGTGCCACCAGCATCCGGAGCTCTGGGGCCAACGTCCTGACTTTC
CDR3: CATSIRSSGANVLTF
D: .
V: TRBV15
J: TRBJ2-6
size: .

DNA: TGTGCCAGCAGCCAGGACAGAGGCTCACCCCTCCACTTT
CDR3: CASSQDRGSPLHF
D: .
V: TRBV11-2
J: TRBJ1-6
size: .

DNA: TGTGCCAGCAGCGTGACAGGGGCTGTGAACACTGAAGCTTTCTTT
CDR3: CASSVTGAVNTEAFF
D: TRBD1
V: TRBV11-2
J: TRBJ1-1
size: .

DNA: TGTGCCAGCAGCGGGAGGACAGGGGGTAGGGGAACTGAAGCTTTCTTT
CDR3: CASSGRTGGRGTEAFF
D: TRBD1
V: TRBV5-6
J: TRBJ1-1
size: once

DNA: TGCAGCGTAACAGAGGTCAATGAGCAGTTCTTC
CDR3: CSVTEVNEQFF
D: .
V: TRBV29-1
J: TRBJ2-1
size: .

DNA: TGTGCCTGGAGTGGCGACGCAGGGGGAAGGCAGTTCTTC
CDR3: CAWSGDAGGRQFF
D: TRBD1
V: TRBV30
J: TRBJ2-1
size: few

DNA: TGTGCCAGCCTAAGGGACATAGGCACTGAAGCTTTCTTT
CDR3: CASLRDIGTEAFF
D: .
V: TRBV6-5
J: TRBJ1-1
size: .

DNA: TGTGCCAGCAGCCCCGACAGGGGAGAGGACATTCAGTACTTC
CDR3: CASSPDRGEDIQYF
D: TRBD1
V: TRBV28
J: TRBJ2-4
size: once

DNA: TGTGCCAGCAGGGGGGACAGGGGCGGGCAGTACTTC
CDR3: CASRGDRGGQYF
D: TRBD1
V: TRBV2
J: TRBJ2-7
size: .